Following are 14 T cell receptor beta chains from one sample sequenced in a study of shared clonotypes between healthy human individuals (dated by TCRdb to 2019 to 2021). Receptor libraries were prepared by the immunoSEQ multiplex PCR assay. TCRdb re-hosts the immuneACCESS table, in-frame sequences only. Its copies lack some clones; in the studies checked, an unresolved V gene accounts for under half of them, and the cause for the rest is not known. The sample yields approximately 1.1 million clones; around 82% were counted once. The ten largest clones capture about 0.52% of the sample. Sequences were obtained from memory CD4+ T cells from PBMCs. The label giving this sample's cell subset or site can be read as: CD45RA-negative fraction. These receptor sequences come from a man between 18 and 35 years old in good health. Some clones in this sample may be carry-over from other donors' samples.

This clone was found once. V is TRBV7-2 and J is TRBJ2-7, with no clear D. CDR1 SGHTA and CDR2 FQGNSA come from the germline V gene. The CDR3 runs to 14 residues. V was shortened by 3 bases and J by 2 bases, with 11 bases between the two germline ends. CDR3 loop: CASSLLGQPYEQYF. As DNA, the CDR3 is TGTGCCAGCAGCTTGCTGGGCCAGCCCTACGAGCAGTACTTC.

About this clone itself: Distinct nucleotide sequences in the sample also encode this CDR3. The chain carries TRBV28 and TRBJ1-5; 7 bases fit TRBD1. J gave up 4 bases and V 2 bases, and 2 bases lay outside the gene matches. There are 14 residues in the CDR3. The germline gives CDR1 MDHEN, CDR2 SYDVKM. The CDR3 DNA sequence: TGTGCCAGCAGTTTAACACAGGGGAATCAGCCCCAGCATTTT. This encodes CASSLTQGNQPQHF. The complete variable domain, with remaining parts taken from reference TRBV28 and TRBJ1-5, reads DVKVTQSSRYLVKRTGEKVFLECVQDMDHENMFWYRQDPGLGLRLIYFSYDVKMKEKGDIPEGYSVSREKKERFSLILESASTNQTSMYLCASSLTQGNQPQHFGDGTRLSIL.

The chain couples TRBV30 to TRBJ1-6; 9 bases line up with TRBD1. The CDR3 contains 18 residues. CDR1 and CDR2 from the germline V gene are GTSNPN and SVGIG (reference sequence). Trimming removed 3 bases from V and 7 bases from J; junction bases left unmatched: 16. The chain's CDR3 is CAWREGTTGGTYNSPLHF. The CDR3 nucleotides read TGTGCCTGGAGGGAGGGTACCACAGGGGGCACATACAATTCACCCCTCCACTTT.

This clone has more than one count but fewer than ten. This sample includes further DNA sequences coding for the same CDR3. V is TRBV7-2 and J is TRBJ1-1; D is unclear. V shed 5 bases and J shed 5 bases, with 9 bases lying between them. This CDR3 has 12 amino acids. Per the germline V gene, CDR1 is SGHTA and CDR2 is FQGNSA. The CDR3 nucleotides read TGTGCCAGCAGCCCCGACGCGACTGAAGCTTTCTTT. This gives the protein CASSPDATEAFF.

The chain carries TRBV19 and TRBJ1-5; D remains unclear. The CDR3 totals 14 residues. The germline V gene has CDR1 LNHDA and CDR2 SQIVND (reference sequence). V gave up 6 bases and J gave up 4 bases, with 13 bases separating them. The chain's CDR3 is CASRRDVGNQPQHF. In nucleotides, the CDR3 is TGTGCCAGTAGGAGGGATGTTGGGAATCAGCCCCAGCATTTT.

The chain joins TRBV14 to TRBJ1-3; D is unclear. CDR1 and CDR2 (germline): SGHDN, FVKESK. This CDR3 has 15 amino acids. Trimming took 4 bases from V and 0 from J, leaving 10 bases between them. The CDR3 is CASSPRLNSGNTIYF. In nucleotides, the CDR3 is TGTGCCAGCAGCCCACGACTCAACTCTGGAAACACCATATATTTT. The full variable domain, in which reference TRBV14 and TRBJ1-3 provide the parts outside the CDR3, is EAGVTQFPSHSVIEKGQTVTLRCDPISGHDNLYWYRRVMGKEIKFLLHFVKESKQDESGMPNNRFLAERTGGTYSTLKVQPAELEDSGVYFCASSPRLNSGNTIYFGEGSWLTVV.

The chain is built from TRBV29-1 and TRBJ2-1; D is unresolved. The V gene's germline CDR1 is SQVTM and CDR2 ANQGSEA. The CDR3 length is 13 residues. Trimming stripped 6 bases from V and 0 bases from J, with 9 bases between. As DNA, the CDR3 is TGCAGCGTGAGGACCAGCTCCTACAATGAGCAGTTCTTC. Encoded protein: CSVRTSSYNEQFF.

This chain's CDR3 is CASSPWAGGANVLTF. CDR3 DNA: TGTGCCAGCAGCCCCTGGGCAGGTGGGGCCAACGTCCTGACTTTC. The chain has TRBV7-2 and TRBJ2-6, with D hard to call. The V gene lost 5 bases and the J gene lost 3 bases, with 11 bases spanning the gap. Germline CDR1 and CDR2: SGHTA and FQGNSA. The CDR3 is 15 amino acids.

The CDR3 spells CASRPPEQFF. The DNA of the CDR3 is TGTGCCAGCAGACCTCCGGAGCAGTTCTTC. V gene TRBV5-4 combines with J gene TRBJ2-1; D call uncertain. CDR3 length: 10 amino acids. V was cut by 5 bases and J by 10 bases, with 7 bases left in between. Germline loops: CDR1 SGHNT, CDR2 YYREEE (reference sequence).

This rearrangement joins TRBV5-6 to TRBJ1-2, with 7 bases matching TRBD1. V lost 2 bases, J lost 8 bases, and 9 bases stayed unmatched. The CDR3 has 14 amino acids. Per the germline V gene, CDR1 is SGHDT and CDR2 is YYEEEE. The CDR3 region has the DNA TGTGCCAGCAGCTTCGGGACAGAGGCGTCCGGCTACACCTTC. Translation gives CASSFGTEASGYTF.

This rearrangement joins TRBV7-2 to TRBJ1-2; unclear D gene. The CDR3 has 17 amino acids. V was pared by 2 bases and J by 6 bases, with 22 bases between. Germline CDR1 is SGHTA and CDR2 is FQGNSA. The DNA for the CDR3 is TGTGCCAGCAGCTTACCCCGCGCAGCCAACATACAACATGGCTACACCTTC. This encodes CASSLPRAANIQHGYTF.

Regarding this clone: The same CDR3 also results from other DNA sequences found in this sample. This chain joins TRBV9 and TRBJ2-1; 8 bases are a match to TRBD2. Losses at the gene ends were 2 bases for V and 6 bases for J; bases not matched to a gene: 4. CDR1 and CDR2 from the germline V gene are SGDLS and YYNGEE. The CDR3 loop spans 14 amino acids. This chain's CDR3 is CASSVSGTSNEQFF. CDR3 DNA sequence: TGTGCCAGCAGCGTTTCCGGGACTAGCAATGAGCAGTTCTTC.

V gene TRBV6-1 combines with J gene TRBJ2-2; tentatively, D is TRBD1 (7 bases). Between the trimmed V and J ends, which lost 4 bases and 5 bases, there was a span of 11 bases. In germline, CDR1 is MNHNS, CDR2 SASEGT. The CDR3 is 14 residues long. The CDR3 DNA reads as TGTGCCAGCAGTGTAGCAGGGGGGACCGGGGAGCTGTTTTTT. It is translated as CASSVAGGTGELFF.

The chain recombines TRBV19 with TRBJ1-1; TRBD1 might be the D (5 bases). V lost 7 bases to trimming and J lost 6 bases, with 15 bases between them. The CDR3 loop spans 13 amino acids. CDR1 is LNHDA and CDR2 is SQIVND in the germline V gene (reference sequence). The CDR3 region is CASTLQGYSEAFF. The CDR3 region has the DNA TGTGCCAGTACCCTCCAGGGCTACTCTGAAGCTTTCTTT.